This T cell receptor (beta chain) appears in the sequencing data of a study of radiotherapy plus CTLA-4 blockade in lung cancer. Trimming removed 0 bases from V and 1 base from J, with 11 bases in between. This CDR3 is built from 16 residues. Looked up from germline, CDR1 is SEHNR and CDR2 is FQNEAQ (reference sequence). The method was immunoSEQ multiplex PCR; TCRdb's version includes in-frame clones alone and lacks a portion of them. The sample contains 100,000 to 150,000 clones, about 83% of which appear only once. About this clone itself: The antigen remains unidentified.

In chemo-refractory metastatic non-small-cell lung cancer, patients got ipilimumab CTLA-4 blockade together with focal radiation. Study-wide findings and caveats: Clones of tumor-derived TCRs expanded in blood after radiotherapy plus ipilimumab.

The sample in question was peripheral blood, obtained from a patient treated with radiotherapy plus ipilimumab. The clonotype comes from a human donor with non-small cell lung cancer who had a partial response to radiotherapy plus ipilimumab. The J gene is TRBJ2-3, the V gene TRBV7-9; TRBD2 is a possible D gene (5 bases). The CDR3 loop is CASSLAEIARTDTQYF. The CDR3 bases are TGTGCCAGCAGCTTAGCGGAAATAGCGCGCACAGATACGCAGTATTTT.